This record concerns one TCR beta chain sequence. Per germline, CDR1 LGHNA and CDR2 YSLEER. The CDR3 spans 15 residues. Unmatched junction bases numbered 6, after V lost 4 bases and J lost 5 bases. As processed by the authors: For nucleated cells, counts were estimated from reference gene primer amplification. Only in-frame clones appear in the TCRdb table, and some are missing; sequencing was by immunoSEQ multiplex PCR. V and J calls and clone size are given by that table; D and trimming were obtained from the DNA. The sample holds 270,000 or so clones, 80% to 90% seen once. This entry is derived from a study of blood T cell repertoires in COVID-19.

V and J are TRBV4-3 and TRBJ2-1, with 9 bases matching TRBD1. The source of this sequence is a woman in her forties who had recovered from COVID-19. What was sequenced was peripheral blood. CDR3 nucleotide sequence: TGCGCCAGCAGCCCCTGGACAGGGGTGGACAATGAGCAGTTCTTC. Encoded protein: CASSPWTGVDNEQFF.